One and the same sample provided the 5 T cell receptor beta chains below, sequenced in a study of identical twins. TCRdb re-analysed the 5' RACE reads in MiXCR, keeping a single row per CDR3 protein. This sample has approximately 500,000 distinct CDR3 sequences, with approximately 24% found just once. This sample also appeared in a second study, on T cells expressing NK-cell markers.

The material sequenced was CD4+ T cells sorted from blood. The receptors here all came from a woman younger than 30 in good health.

The rearrangement uses TRBV5-4 and TRBJ2-2; possible D gene TRBD1, 6 bases. This CDR3 comprises 16 residues. CDR1 is SGHNT, CDR2 YYREEE, per germline (reference sequence). The ends were cut back, 3 bases at V and 4 bases at J, with 16 bases in the middle. CDR3 loop: CASSSGQLLVTGELFF. The CDR3 DNA follows: TGTGCCAGCAGCTCCGGACAGCTCTTGGTCACCGGGGAGCTGTTTTTT.

This clonotype came up a few times. The chain uses TRBV6-4 and TRBJ2-6; D is uncertain. Germline V gene lookup returns CDR1 MRHNA and CDR2 SNTAGT. V gave up 3 bases and J gave up 0 bases, with 3 bases separating them. The CDR3 consists of 14 residues. The CDR3 here is CASSEDSGANVLTF. CDR3 nucleotides: TGTGCCAGCAGTGAGGACTCTGGGGCCAACGTCCTGACTTTC.

The V and J genes are TRBV4-3 and TRBJ2-2; the D is unclear. Germline V gene sequence: CDR1 LGHNA, CDR2 YSLEER. This CDR3 region has 13 residues. The V end was cut by 1 base, the J end by 6 bases, with 6 bases between. In DNA, the CDR3 is TGCGCCAGCAGCCAAGGGGCGGCCGGGGAGCTGTTTTTT. The encoded protein is CASSQGAAGELFF.

This clonotype has just a few counts. This chain uses TRBV14 with TRBJ2-7; D gene unclear. The CDR3 has 14 amino acids. Germline assignment: CDR1 SGHDN and CDR2 FVKESK. The germline V and J ends were trimmed by 0 bases and 3 bases, with 9 bases remaining between them. CDR3 in amino acids: CASSQDEGGYEQYF. The CDR3, as DNA: TGTGCCAGCAGCCAAGACGAAGGTGGCTACGAGCAGTACTTC.

J is TRBJ2-6 and V is TRBV6-5, with D perhaps TRBD1 or TRBD2 (5 bases each). CDR3 size: 15 residues. The germline V and J ends were trimmed by 2 bases and 3 bases, with 8 bases remaining between them. Germline CDR1 reads MNHEY; CDR2 reads SVGAGI. The CDR3 reads CASSYQGDGANVLTF. CDR3 bases: TGTGCCAGCAGTTACCAGGGAGATGGGGCCAACGTCCTGACTTTC.